This is a list of T cell receptor beta chains from one sample in a study of T cells in Graves' hyperthyroidism and ophthalmopathy. From the multiplex PCR reads, TCRdb called clonotypes with MiXCR, one entry per CDR3 protein. The sample records a few hundred thousand distinct CDR3 sequences, approximately 23% being singletons. Sequenced sample: blood. The receptors originated from a woman in her 70s with Graves' ophthalmopathy. Each CDR3 is given with its conserved first and last residue. D genes are given only for firm matches. Part of the rows lack a size; the others show once, few, many or a class for expanded clones.

clone_size: few
v_call: TRBV7-9
d_call: TRBD1
j_call: TRBJ1-2
cdr3_nt: TGTGCCAGCAGCCCGACAGGGGACATCTTCTATGGCTACACCTTC
cdr3_aa: CASSPTGDIFYGYTF

clone_size: NA
v_call: TRBV18
d_call: TRBD1
j_call: TRBJ1-1
cdr3_nt: TGTGCCAGCTCAGGGCGACAGGGGGCGAGGACTGAAGCTTTCTTT
cdr3_aa: CASSGRQGARTEAFF

clone_size: NA
v_call: TRBV12-3/TRBV12-4
d_call: NA
j_call: TRBJ1-2
cdr3_nt: TGTGCCAGCACGAGGGAGACAATCTATGGCTACACCTTC
cdr3_aa: CASTRETIYGYTF

clone_size: NA
v_call: TRBV6-1
d_call: NA
j_call: TRBJ1-2
cdr3_nt: TGTGCCAGCAAAGGGGTTGGGGGCTCTCATGGCTATGGCTACACCTTC
cdr3_aa: CASKGVGGSHGYGYTF

clone_size: NA
v_call: TRBV5-1
d_call: TRBD1
j_call: TRBJ2-1
cdr3_nt: TGCGCCAGCAGCTCCACAGGGGGGCCAAGCTCCTACAATGAGCAGTTCTTC
cdr3_aa: CASSSTGGPSSYNEQFF

clone_size: many
v_call: TRBV15
d_call: NA
j_call: TRBJ2-7
cdr3_nt: TGTGCCACCAGCAGAGATCAAGCGTACGAGCAGTACTTC
cdr3_aa: CATSRDQAYEQYF

clone_size: few
v_call: TRBV30
d_call: NA
j_call: TRBJ1-5
cdr3_nt: TGTGCCTGGAGGGTCCGGGGACTAATAAATCAGCCCCAGCATTTT
cdr3_aa: CAWRVRGLINQPQHF

clone_size: NA
v_call: TRBV19
d_call: NA
j_call: TRBJ2-3
cdr3_nt: TGTGCCAGTAGTCGCCGTAGACTAGGGTCTAGCACAGATACGCAGTATTTT
cdr3_aa: CASSRRRLGSSTDTQYF

clone_size: NA
v_call: TRBV5-1
d_call: NA
j_call: TRBJ2-3
cdr3_nt: TGCGCCAGCAGCTCTACGGGGAGTAGCCCAGATACGCAGTATTTT
cdr3_aa: CASSSTGSSPDTQYF

clone_size: NA
v_call: TRBV20-1
d_call: NA
j_call: TRBJ2-5
cdr3_nt: TGCAGTGCTAGAGATTCGGTCAGGGTGCAAGAGACCCAGTACTTC
cdr3_aa: CSARDSVRVQETQYF

clone_size: NA
v_call: TRBV3-1
d_call: NA
j_call: TRBJ1-5
cdr3_nt: TGTGCCAGCAGCCAAGGAACACCCACAGGGAACCAGCCCCAGCATTTT
cdr3_aa: CASSQGTPTGNQPQHF

clone_size: many
v_call: TRBV28
d_call: NA
j_call: TRBJ1-5
cdr3_nt: TGTGCCAGCACCCTAGGGGACATTGACAATCAGCCCCAGCATTTT
cdr3_aa: CASTLGDIDNQPQHF

clone_size: NA
v_call: TRBV29-1
d_call: NA
j_call: TRBJ1-1
cdr3_nt: TGCAGCACATCCGAAGCTTTCTTT
cdr3_aa: CSTSEAFF

clone_size: few
v_call: TRBV5-6
d_call: NA
j_call: TRBJ1-6
cdr3_nt: TGTGCCAGCAACACAGGGTCTCGGAATTCACCCCTCCACTTT
cdr3_aa: CASNTGSRNSPLHF

clone_size: NA
v_call: TRBV6-2/TRBV6-3
d_call: NA
j_call: TRBJ2-3
cdr3_nt: TGTGCCAGCAGTTGGGGGACTAGCACAGATACGCAGTATTTT
cdr3_aa: CASSWGTSTDTQYF

clone_size: NA
v_call: TRBV4-1
d_call: NA
j_call: TRBJ2-7
cdr3_nt: TGCGCCAGCTCCCGGGACATATGGCTCGAGCAGTACTTC
cdr3_aa: CASSRDIWLEQYF

clone_size: NA
v_call: TRBV20-1
d_call: NA
j_call: TRBJ1-5
cdr3_nt: TGCAGTGCTCGAACCAACTGGGATAGCAATCAGCCCCAGCATTTT
cdr3_aa: CSARTNWDSNQPQHF

clone_size: few
v_call: TRBV20-1
d_call: NA
j_call: TRBJ2-3
cdr3_nt: TGCAGTGCCTCAGCGGGCCACACTCTCACAGATACGCAGTATTTT
cdr3_aa: CSASAGHTLTDTQYF

clone_size: NA
v_call: TRBV9
d_call: NA
j_call: TRBJ2-1
cdr3_nt: TGTGCCAGCAGCCCCCTCGTAGCAGGCCAGCAGTTCTTC
cdr3_aa: CASSPLVAGQQFF

clone_size: NA
v_call: TRBV20-1
d_call: TRBD2
j_call: TRBJ2-7
cdr3_nt: TGCAGTGCTAGAGACCGAACTAGCGGGAAGATCTACGAGCAGTACTTC
cdr3_aa: CSARDRTSGKIYEQYF

clone_size: NA
v_call: TRBV6-2/TRBV6-3
d_call: TRBD2
j_call: TRBJ2-1
cdr3_nt: TGTGCCGGCGCTAGCGGGAGTTCCTACAATGAGCAGTTCTTC
cdr3_aa: CAGASGSSYNEQFF

clone_size: NA
v_call: TRBV19
d_call: NA
j_call: TRBJ1-5
cdr3_nt: TGTGCCAGTAGTACCCAGGACGCTCACAATCAGCCCCAGCATTTT
cdr3_aa: CASSTQDAHNQPQHF

clone_size: NA
v_call: TRBV7-9
d_call: TRBD1
j_call: TRBJ2-7
cdr3_nt: TGTGCCAGCAGCCAATACAGGGGCCGATCCTACGAGCAGTACTTC
cdr3_aa: CASSQYRGRSYEQYF

clone_size: many
v_call: TRBV12-3/TRBV12-4
d_call: NA
j_call: TRBJ1-5
cdr3_nt: TGTGCCAGCAGTTTGGGCAGGGCCTCTTCTCAGCCCCAGCATTTT
cdr3_aa: CASSLGRASSQPQHF

clone_size: few
v_call: TRBV7-3
d_call: NA
j_call: TRBJ2-3
cdr3_nt: TGTGCCAGCAGCTCTCAGGGAGCAAACACAGATACGCAGTATTTT
cdr3_aa: CASSSQGANTDTQYF

clone_size: NA
v_call: TRBV12-3/TRBV12-4
d_call: NA
j_call: TRBJ2-2
cdr3_nt: TGTGCCAGCAGTCCCCGACGAGGCGGGGAGCTGTTTTTT
cdr3_aa: CASSPRRGGELFF

clone_size: NA
v_call: TRBV20-1
d_call: NA
j_call: TRBJ2-7
cdr3_nt: TGCAGTGCCCACGGGTCCAATCTCAGGGAGCAGTACTTC
cdr3_aa: CSAHGSNLREQYF

clone_size: few
v_call: TRBV24-1
d_call: TRBD1
j_call: TRBJ1-6
cdr3_nt: TGTGCCACCAACCGAGCCGGGACAGTCAATAATTCACCCCTCCACTTT
cdr3_aa: CATNRAGTVNNSPLHF

clone_size: NA
v_call: TRBV5-6
d_call: NA
j_call: TRBJ1-6
cdr3_nt: TGTGCCAGCAGAGACAGATTCGAACGCTATAATTCACCCCTCCACTTT
cdr3_aa: CASRDRFERYNSPLHF

clone_size: many
v_call: TRBV2
d_call: NA
j_call: TRBJ2-1
cdr3_nt: TGTGCCAGCCGAGGTGATGGCGTCCAGCAGTTCTTC
cdr3_aa: CASRGDGVQQFF

clone_size: many
v_call: TRBV28
d_call: NA
j_call: TRBJ1-5
cdr3_nt: TGTGCCAGCGGGGACGGAATCAATCAGCCCCAGCATTTT
cdr3_aa: CASGDGINQPQHF

clone_size: many
v_call: TRBV19
d_call: NA
j_call: TRBJ2-1
cdr3_nt: TGTGCCAGTAGTATAGGAGGTCATGAGCAGTTCTTC
cdr3_aa: CASSIGGHEQFF

clone_size: few
v_call: TRBV5-1
d_call: NA
j_call: TRBJ2-2
cdr3_nt: TGCGCCAGCAGCGCCCGGACAACGAACACCGGGGAGCTGTTTTTT
cdr3_aa: CASSARTTNTGELFF

clone_size: few
v_call: TRBV4-3
d_call: NA
j_call: TRBJ2-7
cdr3_nt: TGCGCCAGCAGCCAAGATATCACTTACGAGCAGTACTTC
cdr3_aa: CASSQDITYEQYF

clone_size: NA
v_call: TRBV2
d_call: NA
j_call: TRBJ2-1
cdr3_nt: TGTGCCAGCAGTCCCTGCAATGAGCAGTTCTTC
cdr3_aa: CASSPCNEQFF

clone_size: many
v_call: TRBV6-1
d_call: NA
j_call: TRBJ1-1
cdr3_nt: TGTGCCAGCAGTGACTTGGGGCGAATGAACACTGAAGCTTTCTTT
cdr3_aa: CASSDLGRMNTEAFF

clone_size: many
v_call: TRBV6-1
d_call: NA
j_call: TRBJ1-2
cdr3_nt: TGTGCCAGCAGTGAAGGGCCGGACTATGGCTACACCTTC
cdr3_aa: CASSEGPDYGYTF

clone_size: NA
v_call: TRBV30
d_call: NA
j_call: TRBJ1-1
cdr3_nt: TGTGCCTACACGCGAAGCCCCGGGACAAGAGAGGCTTTCTTT
cdr3_aa: CAYTRSPGTREAFF

clone_size: few
v_call: TRBV25-1
d_call: NA
j_call: TRBJ2-7
cdr3_nt: TGTGCCAGCAGTTCCTTGAATAGCGGACAAGCCTACGAGCAGTACTTC
cdr3_aa: CASSSLNSGQAYEQYF

clone_size: NA
v_call: TRBV6-1
d_call: NA
j_call: TRBJ2-5
cdr3_nt: TGTGCCAGCAGTGACAGCTGGCAAGAGACCCAGTACTTC
cdr3_aa: CASSDSWQETQYF

clone_size: many
v_call: TRBV12-3/TRBV12-4
d_call: TRBD2
j_call: TRBJ2-5
cdr3_nt: TGTGCCAGCAGCATGGCACTAGCGCTCAGAGAGACCCAGTACTTC
cdr3_aa: CASSMALALRETQYF

clone_size: many
v_call: TRBV20-1
d_call: NA
j_call: TRBJ2-2
cdr3_nt: TGCAGTGCTAGAGGCTTGGCCCGCCCAACCGGGGAGCTGTTTTTT
cdr3_aa: CSARGLARPTGELFF

clone_size: NA
v_call: TRBV19
d_call: NA
j_call: TRBJ2-1
cdr3_nt: TGTGCCAGTAGCCCGAGGGGGGCGCCGAGGTACAATGAGCAGTTCTTC
cdr3_aa: CASSPRGAPRYNEQFF

clone_size: NA
v_call: TRBV5-1
d_call: NA
j_call: TRBJ2-1
cdr3_nt: TGCGCCAGCACCATTGCAGGGGTGAGCTCCTACAATGAGCAGTTCTTC
cdr3_aa: CASTIAGVSSYNEQFF

clone_size: few
v_call: TRBV20-1
d_call: NA
j_call: TRBJ1-2
cdr3_nt: TGCAGTGCCGCGGGGTACACCTTC
cdr3_aa: CSAAGYTF

clone_size: few
v_call: TRBV30
d_call: NA
j_call: TRBJ2-3
cdr3_nt: TGTGCCTGGAGTCCGAGGGGGATAGATACGCAGTATTTT
cdr3_aa: CAWSPRGIDTQYF

clone_size: many
v_call: TRBV20-1
d_call: TRBD1
j_call: TRBJ1-1
cdr3_nt: TGCAGTGCCCCGGGACAGTTGAACACTGAAGCTTTCTTT
cdr3_aa: CSAPGQLNTEAFF

clone_size: NA
v_call: TRBV20-1
d_call: TRBD2
j_call: TRBJ2-5
cdr3_nt: TGCAGTGCGGAAGCGGGAGTTGGTGAGACCCAGTACTTC
cdr3_aa: CSAEAGVGETQYF

clone_size: NA
v_call: TRBV4-1
d_call: NA
j_call: TRBJ1-5
cdr3_nt: TGCGCCAGCAGCCACTGGGCAGATCAGCCCCAGCATTTT
cdr3_aa: CASSHWADQPQHF

clone_size: few
v_call: TRBV7-9
d_call: NA
j_call: TRBJ2-3
cdr3_nt: TGTGCCAGCAGCCCCCGGGTAGCTACAGATACGCAGTATTTT
cdr3_aa: CASSPRVATDTQYF

clone_size: few
v_call: TRBV3-1
d_call: TRBD2
j_call: TRBJ2-5
cdr3_nt: TGTGCCAGCAGTCTAAGACAGGGACTAGCCAGATCGTATATCCAGTACTTC
cdr3_aa: CASSLRQGLARSYIQYF

clone_size: NA
v_call: TRBV4-2
d_call: TRBD2
j_call: TRBJ2-7
cdr3_nt: TGTGCCAGCAGCCAAGTGCGCGGGACTACCTACGAGCAGTACTTC
cdr3_aa: CASSQVRGTTYEQYF

clone_size: NA
v_call: TRBV6-1
d_call: TRBD1
j_call: TRBJ2-7
cdr3_nt: TGTGCCAGCAGGCCGTGGGACAGGGACTCCTACGAGCAGTACTTC
cdr3_aa: CASRPWDRDSYEQYF

clone_size: few
v_call: TRBV20-1
d_call: NA
j_call: TRBJ2-7
cdr3_nt: TGCAGTGCCCCCCCGGGACTCCGTCCCTACGAGCAGTACTTC
cdr3_aa: CSAPPGLRPYEQYF

clone_size: few
v_call: TRBV6-1
d_call: TRBD1
j_call: TRBJ2-7
cdr3_nt: TGTGCCAGCAGTAGCAGCGGACAGGGCTACGAGCAGTACTTC
cdr3_aa: CASSSSGQGYEQYF

clone_size: few
v_call: TRBV12-3/TRBV12-4
d_call: NA
j_call: TRBJ2-7
cdr3_nt: TGTGCCAGCAGTTTCGAGGACGGAGAATACGAGCAGTACTTC
cdr3_aa: CASSFEDGEYEQYF

clone_size: NA
v_call: TRBV6-2/TRBV6-3
d_call: TRBD1
j_call: TRBJ2-5
cdr3_nt: TGTGCCAGCAGGGGACAGGGCGTGGAGACCCAGTACTTC
cdr3_aa: CASRGQGVETQYF

clone_size: NA
v_call: TRBV5-1
d_call: TRBD2
j_call: TRBJ2-2
cdr3_nt: TGCGCCAGCAGCACAGGGGGGACTAGCGCGACGAACACCGGGGAGCTGTTTTTT
cdr3_aa: CASSTGGTSATNTGELFF

clone_size: few
v_call: TRBV29-1
d_call: NA
j_call: TRBJ2-2
cdr3_nt: TGCAGCGTGGGCCACCTTACGAACACCGGGGAGCTGTTTTTT
cdr3_aa: CSVGHLTNTGELFF

clone_size: few
v_call: TRBV5-1
d_call: NA
j_call: TRBJ2-5
cdr3_nt: TGCGCCAGCAAACTTACCGGGTTTTCCCCCAGCGAGACCCAGTACTTC
cdr3_aa: CASKLTGFSPSETQYF